Each of the 20 T cell receptor beta chains below was sequenced from the same sample in a study of human T cells and chemical hapten exposure. TCRdb ran MiXCR on the RACE reads and lists one entry per CDR3 protein. The sample carries about 77,000 distinct CDR3 sequences, about 8.6% recorded once. Stated time point: healthy volunteer bleed at 6 weeks. From whole blood left unfractionated, total RNA was extracted. Sequences were obtained from whole blood. The receptors derive from a female donor in good health. Some clones in this sample may be carry-over from other donors' samples.

The V gene is TRBV12-3 or TRBV12-4, the J gene TRBJ1-6, with unresolved D. The CDR3 covers 14 residues. Trimming removed 4 bases at V and 4 bases at J, with 8 bases between. CDR3 nucleotides: TGTGCCAGCAGTTCCTCCGAGTATAATTCACCCCTCCACTTT. This gives the protein CASSSSEYNSPLHF.

This clonotype has at least ten counts. This sequence joins TRBV20-1 and TRBJ1-2, with 9 bases lining up with TRBD1. The germline gives CDR1 DFQATT, CDR2 SNEGSKA (reference sequence). The CDR3 is 13 residues long. After removal of 1 base from V and 6 bases from J, the junction contained 3 bases not matched to a gene. The CDR3 coding sequence is TGCAGTGCTAGAGGGAGGACAGGGGATGGCTACACCTTC. Amino acid sequence: CSARGRTGDGYTF.

This chain joins TRBV20-1 and TRBJ1-3; D might be TRBD1 (5 bases). CDR1 is DFQATT, CDR2 SNEGSKA, per germline (reference sequence). The CDR3 is 15 residues long. The ends were cut back, 0 bases at V and 0 bases at J, with 9 bases in the middle. The CDR3 sequence: CSARDPRVSGNTIYF. CDR3 in DNA: TGCAGTGCTAGAGATCCCAGGGTCTCTGGAAACACCATATATTTT.

This clonotype showed up many times. The V call is TRBV10-3, the J call TRBJ2-1, with D possibly being TRBD2 (6 bases). Looked up from germline, CDR1 is ENHRY and CDR2 is SYGVKD. The CDR3 runs 13 residues. Trimming removed 10 bases from V and 8 bases from J, with 18 bases in between. CDR3 residues: CATAGRWRDEQFF. The CDR3 DNA is TGTGCCACCGCGGGACGTTGGAGGGATGAGCAGTTCTTC.

This clonotype was seen more than once but under ten times. V usage is TRBV20-1 and J usage is TRBJ1-1, with 11 positions matching TRBD1. CDR1 and CDR2 (germline): DFQATT, SNEGSKA (reference sequence). J lost 5 bases, V lost 1 base, and 3 bases had no gene match. This CDR3 has 14 amino acids. The CDR3 nucleotides read TGCAGTGCTAGAGGGGGACAGGGGGAGACTGAAGCTTTCTTT. It codes for CSARGGQGETEAFF.

This clonotype appeared many times. The V gene is TRBV12-3 or TRBV12-4, the J gene TRBJ2-7; the match to TRBD2 covers 8 bases. The CDR3 loop spans 14 amino acids. Trimming took 3 bases from V and 4 from J; bases not matched to a gene: 5. Here the CDR3 DNA reads TGTGCCAGCAGTTTCGGGGGGGCTGAATACGAGCAGTACTTC. Translating it yields CASSFGGAEYEQYF.

This clonotype was counted many times. CDR3 coding DNA: TGCAGTGCTTTAGCGGGGGGGCCAGATACGCAGTATTTT. Residues: CSALAGGPDTQYF. The rearrangement uses TRBV20-1 and TRBJ2-3, with 11 bases aligning to TRBD2. Trimming at V came to 5 bases and at J to 4 bases, leaving 2 bases not matched to a gene. CDR3 length: 13 residues. CDR1 is DFQATT and CDR2 is SNEGSKA in the germline V gene (reference sequence).

Of note for this clonotype: A much larger clone lies a single base off, so this may be a read error. The chain has TRBV28 and TRBJ2-5, with D perhaps TRBD1 or TRBD2 (6 bases each). There are 14 residues in the CDR3. Germline CDR1 is MDHEN and CDR2 is SYDVKM. Here the CDR3 reads CASSLWGGQETQSF. Here the CDR3 DNA reads TGTGCCAGCAGTTTATGGGGGGGCCAAGAGACCCAGTCCTTC. Together with reference TRBV28 and TRBJ2-5, the CDR3 gives the full variable domain: DVKVTQSSRYLVKRTGEKVFLECVQDMDHENMFWYRQDPGLGLRLIYFSYDVKMKEKGDIPEGYSVSREKKERFSLILESASTNQTSMYLCASSLWGGQETQSFGPGTRLLVL.

The chain carries TRBV24-1 and TRBJ2-2; D gene ambiguous. Trimming cost V 1 base and J 8 bases, with 10 bases left between them. Germline assignment: CDR1 KGHDR and CDR2 SFDVKD. The CDR3 is 14 amino acids. The CDR3 is CATSDFPQRGELFF. The CDR3, as DNA: TGTGCCACCAGTGATTTTCCACAGAGGGGGGAGCTGTTTTTT.

The chain recombines TRBV5-1 with TRBJ2-3, with 8 nucleotides matching TRBD2. The CDR3 runs to 18 residues. In germline, CDR1 is SGHRS, CDR2 YFSETQ. After removal of 5 bases from V and 0 bases from J, the junction contained 14 bases not matched to a gene. CDR3 DNA sequence: TGCGCCAGCAGTAAAGGCGACACTAGCGGCCCTAGCACAGATACGCAGTATTTT. This gives the protein CASSKGDTSGPSTDTQYF.

The chain couples TRBV5-1 to TRBJ2-7; the match to TRBD2 covers 15 bases. Germline values: CDR1 SGHRS, CDR2 YFSETQ. This CDR3 is 21 amino acids long. J lost 2 bases, V lost 4 bases, and 19 bases had no gene match. In nucleotides, the CDR3 is TGCGCCAGCAGCCCCATGGGGCAAACCGGGACTAGCGGGGGGCATCCCTACGAGCAGTACTTC. Translation gives CASSPMGQTGTSGGHPYEQYF. The full variable domain, its missing parts supplied by reference TRBV5-1 and TRBJ2-7, is KAGVTQTPRYLIKTRGQQVTLSCSPISGHRSVSWYQQTPGQGLQFLFEYFSETQRNKGNFPGRFSGRQFSNSRSEMNVSTLELGDSALYLCASSPMGQTGTSGGHPYEQYFGPGTRLTVT.

V and J are TRBV2 and TRBJ2-1; D unclear. Germline CDR1 is SNHLY and CDR2 is FYNNEI. Trimming left V 2 bases short and J 2 bases short, with 10 bases between. The CDR3 length is 15 residues. The CDR3 bases are TGTGCCAGCAGTGAACTTGGGCAAACCTACAATGAGCAGTTCTTC. This codes for CASSELGQTYNEQFF.

With respect to this clonotype: A read error may explain this, as a much larger clone is one base away. This chain connects TRBV20-1 to TRBJ2-7; D might be TRBD1 or TRBD2, each matching 5 bases. Trimming left V 0 bases short and J 5 bases short, with 14 bases between. CDR3 length: 14 amino acids. Germline V gene data show CDR1 as DFQATT and CDR2 as SNEGSKA (reference sequence). CDR3 nucleotide sequence: TGCAGTGCTAGAGATCCCCGGATGGGGGACGAGCAGTACTTC. It specifies CSARDPRMGDEQYF.

This clonotype appeared a few times. The chain has TRBV19 and TRBJ1-6; TRBD1 agrees at 8 bases. J gave up 6 bases and V 3 bases, and 7 bases lay outside the gene matches. CDR1 is LNHDA, CDR2 SQIVND, per germline (reference sequence). This CDR3 region has 16 residues. Here the CDR3 reads CASSIATGDGNSPLHF. Written as DNA, the CDR3 is TGTGCCAGTAGTATCGCGACAGGGGACGGTAATTCACCCCTCCACTTT.

This clonotype was observed a few times. The chain couples TRBV12-5 to TRBJ1-1; maybe TRBD1 (5 bases). Germline loops: CDR1 LGHNT, CDR2 FRNRAP. The CDR3 sequence is 16 residues long. V was clipped by 2 bases and J by 6 bases, with 19 bases between them. The CDR3: CASGLTTGTAGAEAFF. CDR3 DNA: TGTGCTAGTGGTTTGACCACCGGGACGGCGGGCGCTGAAGCTTTCTTT.

The rearrangement joins TRBV28 to TRBJ2-7; tentatively, D is TRBD1 (6 bases). The germline V and J ends were trimmed by 5 bases and 2 bases, with 22 bases remaining between them. Germline V lookup: CDR1 MDHEN, CDR2 SYDVKM. The CDR3 is made up of 17 amino acids. The CDR3 DNA follows: TGTGCCAGCAGTCCCCCCTCCGGGACATTGAATCCCTACGAGCAGTACTTC. It yields the protein CASSPPSGTLNPYEQYF.

A word on this clonotype: Being one base from a much bigger clone, this may be a read error. The chain has TRBV11-2 and TRBJ2-3; 11 positions agree with TRBD2. The length of the CDR3 is 16 residues. Germline CDR1 SGHAT, CDR2 FQNNGV. Unmatched junction bases numbered 9, after V lost 10 bases and J lost 0 bases. CDR3 protein: CANTPTSGGSTDTQYF. DNA of the CDR3: TGTGCCAACACCCCAACTAGCGGGGGTAGCACAGATACGCAGTATTTT. Complete variable domain (other parts from reference TRBV11-2 and TRBJ2-3): EAGVAQSPRYKIIEKRQSVAFWCNPISGHATLYWYQQILGQGPKLLIQFQNNGVVDDSQLPKDRFSAERLKGVDSTLKIQPAKLEDSAVYLCANTPTSGGSTDTQYFGPGTRLTVL.

This clonotype has at least ten counts. The chain joins TRBV5-1 to TRBJ2-7; weak D call: TRBD2 (5 bases). Deletions cut 1 base from V and 5 bases from J, with 13 bases between. CDR1 and CDR2 from the germline V gene are SGHRS and YFSETQ. The CDR3 is made up of 14 amino acids. The DNA for the CDR3 is TGCGCCAGCAGCTTGCGGCGGGCTCCTAACGAGCAGTACTTC. Amino acid sequence: CASSLRRAPNEQYF.

This clonotype was observed many times. The chain combines TRBV12-3 or TRBV12-4 with TRBJ1-1; D perhaps matches TRBD1 (5 bases). The CDR3 length is 14 residues. Trimming cost V 7 bases and J 4 bases, with 16 bases left between them. Here the CDR3 reads CASNPDPGGTEAFF. CDR3 coding DNA: TGTGCCAGCAACCCGGACCCGGGGGGCACTGAAGCTTTCTTT.

The chain has TRBV12-3 or TRBV12-4 and TRBJ1-6; 8 nucleotides match TRBD1. V was clipped by 6 bases and J by 5 bases; unmatched bases: 3. CDR3 length: 14 residues. The chain's CDR3 is CASRLDRDNSPLHF. The DNA for the CDR3 is TGTGCCAGCAGGTTGGACAGGGATAATTCACCCCTCCACTTT.